One sample yielded the 13 T cell receptor beta chains listed below, sequenced in a study of blood T cell repertoires in COVID-19. The repertoire was sequenced with immunoSEQ multiplex PCR; TCRdb's copy has only in-frame clones and lacks some. The table shows 200,000 or so clones, with around 86% occurring only once. Material for sequencing was PBMCs or T cells enriched from blood (not recorded which). The receptor set was obtained from a woman in her thirties or forties with acute COVID-19.

The J gene is TRBJ1-1, the V gene TRBV19; a possible D gene is TRBD1 (5 bases). Trimming removed 5 bases at V and 5 bases at J, with 12 bases between. Germline CDR1 is LNHDA and CDR2 is SQIVND (reference sequence). The CDR3 sequence is 13 residues long. CDR3 DNA: TGTGCCAGTAGTGCCGTGACAGAGACTGAAGCTTTCTTT. The encoded protein is CASSAVTETEAFF.

The chain employs TRBV9 and TRBJ1-6; D remains ambiguous. This CDR3 has 15 residues. V lost 0 bases and J lost 3, with 7 bases in between. The germline gives CDR1 SGDLS, CDR2 YYNGEE. The CDR3 DNA reads TGTGCCAGCAGCGTAGCTCCAGGCTATAATTCACCCCTCCACTTT. Translating gives CASSVAPGYNSPLHF.

Worth noting for this clone: The sample contains more than one DNA sequence encoding this CDR3. The chain's CDR3 is CASSPQGGNTEAFF. CDR3 sequence (DNA): TGTGCCAGCTCACCACAGGGAGGGAACACTGAAGCTTTCTTT. The chain is built from TRBV18 and TRBJ1-1; D not resolved. Trimming removed 1 base from V and 1 base from J, with 7 bases in between. Germline lookup yields CDR1 KGHSH and CDR2 LQKENI. The CDR3 has 14 amino acids.

The genes are TRBV3-1 (or the pseudogene TRBV3-2) and TRBJ1-5, with 10 nucleotides matching TRBD1. CDR3 length equals 15 residues. The J segment lost 4 bases and the V segment lost 4 bases, leaving 4 bases of the junction unmatched. Germline loops: CDR1 LGHDT, CDR2 YNNKEL (reference sequence). The CDR3 bases are TGTGCCAGCAGCCCCGGGACAGGGGCAAATCAGCCCCAGCATTTT. Its translation is CASSPGTGANQPQHF.

V and J are TRBV30 and TRBJ2-1; D may be TRBD1 (8 bases). Germline-derived CDR1 and CDR2 are GTSNPN and SVGIG (reference sequence). The length of the CDR3 is 14 residues. V shed 5 bases and J shed 5 bases, with 16 bases lying between them. The DNA of the CDR3 is TGTGCCTGGGATATACAGGGGGGGCACAATGAGCAGTTCTTC. Protein: CAWDIQGGHNEQFF. The variable domain in full, completed from reference TRBV30 and TRBJ2-1, reads SQTIHQWPATLVQPVGSPLSLECTVEGTSNPNLYWYRQAAGRGLQLLFYSVGIGQISSEVPQNLSASRPQDRQFILSSKKLLLSDSGFYLCAWDIQGGHNEQFFGPGTRLTVL.

The rearrangement links TRBV11-2 to TRBJ2-2; D call uncertain. Trimming took off 3 bases at V and 2 bases at J, with 4 bases between the two ends. There are 13 residues in the CDR3. Per germline, CDR1 SGHAT and CDR2 FQNNGV. In DNA, the CDR3 is TGTGCCAGCAGCTTCGTTAACACCGGGGAGCTGTTTTTT. Protein sequence: CASSFVNTGELFF.

The chain combines TRBV24-1 with TRBJ2-3, with 7 bases identical to TRBD2. The CDR3 length is 13 residues. Germline trimming cut 7 bases from V and 8 bases from J; bases unmatched to any gene: 8. The germline CDR1 and CDR2 sequences are KGHDR and SFDVKD. CDR3 DNA sequence: TGTGCCACCAGCGCGCCGGGGGGTACTACGCAGTATTTT. Protein: CATSAPGGTTQYF.

The chain joins TRBV27 to TRBJ1-1, with TRBD1 matching over 8 bases. With V trimmed by 5 bases and J by 6 bases, 5 bases remained unmatched. CDR3 length: 13 amino acids. Germline V gene sequence: CDR1 MNHEY, CDR2 SMNVEV (reference sequence). In DNA, the CDR3 is TGTGCCAGCAGTGGACAGGGCGGGGCTGAAGCTTTCTTT. This gives the protein CASSGQGGAEAFF.

The rearrangement joins TRBV7-8 to TRBJ2-1, with 12 bases lining up with TRBD2. This CDR3 region has 15 residues. Germline V gives CDR1 SGHVS, CDR2 FQNEAQ. Losses at the gene ends were 2 bases for V and 8 bases for J; bases not matched to a gene: 4. CDR3 protein: CASSLLAGGGDEQFF. The CDR3 DNA reads as TGTGCCAGCAGCTTACTAGCGGGGGGGGGCGATGAGCAGTTCTTC.

The V call is TRBV27, the J call TRBJ1-1; no clear D. CDR1 MNHEY and CDR2 SMNVEV come from the germline V gene (reference sequence). The CDR3 consists of 9 residues. V was shortened by 9 bases and J by 7 bases, with 6 bases between the two germline ends. In nucleotides, the CDR3 is TGTGCCAGTACCGGTGAAGCTTTCTTT. As protein: CASTGEAFF.

This chain joins TRBV30 and TRBJ1-1; D uncertain. The CDR3 loop spans 16 amino acids. Deletions cut 0 bases from V and 5 bases from J, with 19 bases between. Germline CDR1 and CDR2: GTSNPN and SVGIG (reference sequence). The CDR3 is CAWSVDTGVTVTEAFF. The DNA for the CDR3 is TGTGCCTGGAGTGTAGACACCGGGGTAACGGTAACTGAAGCTTTCTTT.

Here the CDR3 reads CASSNPLAGYYEQYF. The CDR3 coding sequence is TGTGCCAGCAGTAACCCCCTAGCGGGGTACTACGAGCAGTACTTC. The chain combines TRBV2 with TRBJ2-7; 9 bases map to TRBD2. Per the germline V gene, CDR1 is SNHLY and CDR2 is FYNNEI. Trimming cost V 5 bases and J 3 bases; bases outside gene matches: 8. CDR3 length: 15 amino acids.

CDR3 region: CASSLVGAGGLGEQYF. CDR3 DNA: TGTGCCAGCAGCTTAGTGGGAGCGGGGGGGCTGGGCGAGCAGTACTTC. The rearrangement uses TRBV7-2 and TRBJ2-7, with 10 positions matching TRBD2. The CDR3 is 16 amino acids. J lost 6 bases, V lost 1 base, and 9 bases had no gene match. CDR1 and CDR2 from the germline V gene are SGHTA and FQGNSA. Together with reference TRBV7-2 and TRBJ2-7, the CDR3 gives the full variable domain: GAGVSQSPSNKVTEKGKDVELRCDPISGHTALYWYRQSLGQGLEFLIYFQGNSAPDKSGLPSDRFSAERTGGSVSTLTIQRTQQEDSAVYLCASSLVGAGGLGEQYFGPGTRLTVT.